This T cell receptor (beta chain) derives from a study of cytomegalovirus exposure and HLA in healthy donors. The CDR3 has 14 amino acids. Remarks on this clone: Its antigen is unidentified.

The study ran its PCR with 60 Vbeta and 13 Jbeta primers. Repertoires were generated with immunoSEQ multiplex PCR, while TCRdb's copy carries only in-frame clones and drops some. The repertoire holds roughly 150,000 clones, with 84% as singletons. Study-wide results and caveats: An analysis was carried out at a later point. It showed that HLA-associated TCR beta chains were more clonally expanded than equally common non-associated chains.

Sequencing input: PBMCs. The origin of this receptor is a man younger than 45 in good health and CMV-seronegative. The rearrangement joins TRBV21-1 to TRBJ1-5; TRBD1 reflects the table's D call only, with no check against the DNA. TRBV21-1 is assigned pseudogene status. The CDR3 sequence: CASSKVGAQTPVHF. CDR3 coding DNA: TGTGCCAGCAGCAAAGTGGGGGCTCAGACCCCTGTGCATTTT.